Given below is one T cell receptor (beta chain) in context. This entry belongs to a study of blood T cell repertoires in COVID-19. Study context: Samples came from the United States, Italy and Spain, spanning acute and convalescent COVID-19.

Germline V lookup: CDR1 SNHLY, CDR2 FYNNEI. V dropped 1 base and J dropped 3 bases, with 22 bases sitting between them. The CDR3 contains 19 residues. Original handling: Amplifying reference gene primers gave estimates of nucleated cell counts. Method: immunoSEQ multiplex PCR; TCRdb's copy keeps in-frame clones and lacks some. V and J calls and clone size are copied from that table; D and trimming were computed from the DNA. The data contain about 45,000 clones, roughly 80% of them singletons. The receptor comes from a human donor in a cohort sampled during active COVID-19. This sequence joins TRBV2 and TRBJ1-5; weak D call: TRBD1 (5 bases). Sequences were obtained from peripheral blood. The CDR3 sequence is CASSEDHRKVRGYNQPQHF. CDR3 DNA: TGTGCCAGCAGTGAAGATCACCGCAAAGTGCGGGGCTACAATCAGCCCCAGCATTTT.